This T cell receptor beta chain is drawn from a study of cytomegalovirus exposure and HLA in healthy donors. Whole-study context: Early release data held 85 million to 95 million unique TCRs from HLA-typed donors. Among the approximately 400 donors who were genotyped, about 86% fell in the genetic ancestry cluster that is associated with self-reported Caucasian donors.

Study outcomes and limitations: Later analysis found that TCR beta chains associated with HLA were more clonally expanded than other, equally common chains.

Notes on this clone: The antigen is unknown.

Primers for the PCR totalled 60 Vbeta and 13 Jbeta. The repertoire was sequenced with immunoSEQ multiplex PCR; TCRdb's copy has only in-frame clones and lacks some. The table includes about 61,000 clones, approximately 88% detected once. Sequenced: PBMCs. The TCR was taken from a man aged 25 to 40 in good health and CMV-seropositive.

DNA of the CDR3: TGTGCCAGCAGCCTCGGGACTAGCGGGAGCTACGAGCAGTACTTC. This encodes CASSLGTSGSYEQYF. The chain combines TRBV7-2 with TRBJ2-7; the match to TRBD2 covers 14 bases. This CDR3 is built from 15 residues. Germline V lookup: CDR1 SGHTA, CDR2 FQGNSA. V dropped 5 bases and J dropped 3; count of bases not matched to a gene: 3. Supplemented by reference TRBV7-2 and TRBJ2-7, the full variable domain reads GAGVSQSPSNKVTEKGKDVELRCDPISGHTALYWYRQSLGQGLEFLIYFQGNSAPDKSGLPSDRFSAERTGGSVSTLTIQRTQQEDSAVYLCASSLGTSGSYEQYFGPGTRLTVT.